This T cell receptor (beta chain) is drawn from a study of blood T cell repertoires in COVID-19. Study at large: COVID-19 samples collected from the United States, Italy and Spain covered acute and convalescent phases. Sample material is recorded as cDNA or gDNA derived from T cells, B-cell-depleted T cells, or PBMCs.

CDR1 is LGHDT, CDR2 YNNKEL, per germline (reference sequence). Trimming stripped 0 bases from V and 7 bases from J, with 7 bases between. This CDR3 has 13 amino acids. Original processing methods: Counts of nucleated cells, estimated from reference gene primer amplification, were obtained. Only in-frame clones appear in the TCRdb table, and some are missing; sequencing was by immunoSEQ multiplex PCR. The DNA gave D and trimming, while V, J and clone size come from that table. The repertoire includes 200,000 or so clones, around 80% of them detected once, and 4% to 6% sits in the top ten. As for this clone: Within the sample, other DNA sequences also encode this same CDR3.

The chain links TRBV3-1 (or the pseudogene TRBV3-2) to TRBJ1-5; no reliable D call. Specimen: peripheral blood. The TCR sequence derives from a woman in her sixties or seventies who had recovered from COVID-19. This chain's CDR3 is CASSQDRGQPQHF. The CDR3 coding sequence is TGTGCCAGCAGCCAAGACCGGGGACAGCCCCAGCATTTT.